One sample yielded the 14 T cell receptor beta chains listed below, sequenced in a study of cytomegalovirus exposure and HLA in healthy donors. The primer mix had 60 Vbeta and 13 Jbeta primers. Profiling relied on immunoSEQ multiplex PCR, and the TCRdb table lists in-frame clones only, not all of them. Of 150,000 to 160,000 clones listed, 60% to 80% are singletons. The sequenced material came from PBMCs. These receptors were collected from a man aged 30 to 39 in good health and CMV-seropositive.

The rearrangement links TRBV6-5 to TRBJ2-5, with 7 bases lining up with TRBD1. Germline CDR1 reads MNHEY; CDR2 reads SVGAGI. The CDR3 loop spans 15 amino acids. With V trimmed by 5 bases and J by 7 bases, 13 bases remained unmatched. CDR3 residues: CASSLHHRGKVTQYF. The DNA for the CDR3 is TGTGCCAGCAGTCTACACCACAGGGGAAAGGTGACCCAGTACTTC.

The genes are TRBV12-5 and TRBJ1-1; tentative D call: TRBD1 (6 bases). The CDR3 consists of 15 residues. Germline assignment: CDR1 LGHNT and CDR2 FRNRAP. V shed 1 base and J shed 4 bases, with 13 bases lying between them. The DNA for the CDR3 is TGTGCTAGTGGTTTGGGGAACACAGGGACCACTGAAGCTTTCTTT. As protein: CASGLGNTGTTEAFF.

The chain recombines TRBV7-2 with TRBJ2-3, with 7 bases lining up with TRBD1. V shed 3 bases, J shed 3 bases, and the junction held 6 bases outside the gene matches. CDR1 is SGHTA and CDR2 is FQGNSA in the germline V gene. CDR3 length equals 15 residues. CDR3 residues: CASSFRGYGTDTQYF. The CDR3 DNA is TGTGCCAGCAGCTTCAGGGGGTATGGGACAGATACGCAGTATTTT.

The chain uses TRBV7-2 and TRBJ2-7; D possibly corresponds to TRBD1 (6 bases). Trimming removed 5 bases at V and 4 bases at J, with 12 bases between. In germline, CDR1 is SGHTA, CDR2 FQGNSA. The CDR3 sequence is 13 residues long. CDR3 nucleotide sequence: TGTGCCAGCAGCCGGACAGTACAGTACGAGCAGTACTTC. Protein sequence: CASSRTVQYEQYF. Using reference TRBV7-2 and TRBJ2-7 for the parts outside the CDR3, the full variable domain is GAGVSQSPSNKVTEKGKDVELRCDPISGHTALYWYRQSLGQGLEFLIYFQGNSAPDKSGLPSDRFSAERTGGSVSTLTIQRTQQEDSAVYLCASSRTVQYEQYFGPGTRLTVT.

With respect to this clone: One junction end does not reproduce the germline sequence, and a read error may be involved. J is TRBJ2-2 and V is TRBV29-1, with D perhaps TRBD2 (6 bases). Germline V gene lookup returns CDR1 SQVTM and CDR2 ANQGSEA. CDR3 length: 14 amino acids. This CDR3 reads CSAEPPGGTGELFF. The CDR3 coding sequence is TGCAGCGCTGAACCCCCCGGGGGAACCGGGGAGCTGTTTTTT.

The chain couples TRBV2 to TRBJ2-7, with TRBD1 identical over 9 bases. Losses at the gene ends were 6 bases for V and 2 bases for J; bases not matched to a gene: 11. The V gene's germline CDR1 is SNHLY and CDR2 FYNNEI. There are 16 residues in the CDR3. CDR3 coding DNA: TGTGCCAGCAGAGAACCGGGACAGGGCATCCCCTACGAGCAGTACTTC. Translating it yields CASREPGQGIPYEQYF. The full variable domain, with the rest looked up from reference TRBV2 and TRBJ2-7, is EPEVTQTPSHQVTQMGQEVILRCVPISNHLYFYWYRQILGQKVEFLVSFYNNEISEKSEIFDDQFSVERPDGSNFTLKIRSTKLEDSAMYFCASREPGQGIPYEQYFGPGTRLTVT.

The chain recombines TRBV13 with TRBJ2-3; 7 bases line up with TRBD2. The germline CDR1 and CDR2 sequences are PRHDT and FYEKMQ (reference sequence). V trimming: 5 bases; J trimming: 8 bases; junction bases outside the gene matches: 7. The CDR3 covers 13 residues. The CDR3 loop reads CASSHGAGVTQYF. The CDR3 DNA reads as TGTGCCAGCAGCCATGGGGCGGGAGTTACGCAGTATTTT.

The gene calls are TRBV28 and TRBJ1-1; D remains ambiguous. The CDR3 sequence is 12 residues long. CDR1 is MDHEN and CDR2 is SYDVKM in the germline V gene. V shed 5 bases and J shed 7 bases, with 11 bases lying between them. The CDR3 DNA reads TGTGCCAGCAGTGAGAGGCGGCTTGAAGCTTTCTTT. Translated, it gives CASSERRLEAFF.

The chain employs TRBV25-1 and TRBJ2-5; D unresolved. V was clipped by 7 bases and J by 2 bases, with 11 bases between them. CDR3 length: 13 residues. CDR1 is MGHDK, CDR2 SYGVNS, per germline. CDR3 nucleotide sequence: TGTGCCAGCAAGGTGACAAATCAAGAGACCCAGTACTTC. Translated: CASKVTNQETQYF.

V and J are TRBV5-1 and TRBJ2-7; possible D gene TRBD1, 5 bases. Trimming shortened V by 4 bases and J by 3 bases, and 8 bases separated the two germline ends. The CDR3 extends over 12 amino acids. In germline, CDR1 is SGHRS, CDR2 YFSETQ. The CDR3 coding sequence is TGCGCCAGCAGCACCGACAGCTACGAGCAGTACTTC. Translation gives CASSTDSYEQYF.

The gene calls are TRBV7-8 and TRBJ1-4; possibly TRBD1 for D (6 bases). The CDR3 runs to 14 residues. Germline lookup yields CDR1 SGHVS and CDR2 FQNEAQ. Trimming cost V 2 bases and J 8 bases, with 12 bases left between them. CDR3 sequence (DNA): TGTGCCAGCAGCTTAAACAGGGAAGGCGAAAAACTGTTTTTT. Its protein is CASSLNREGEKLFF.

This clone was counted once. This chain links TRBV25-1 with TRBJ1-5, with 8 bases identical to TRBD1. The CDR3 extends over 16 amino acids. The V and J ends lost 2 bases and 1 base, in that order; junction bases with no gene match: 4. CDR1 is MGHDK, CDR2 SYGVNS, per germline. The CDR3 loop reads CASSEADRGSNQPQHF. CDR3 DNA sequence: TGTGCCAGCAGTGAAGCCGACAGGGGCAGCAATCAGCCCCAGCATTTT. The full variable domain, rest sourced from reference TRBV25-1 and TRBJ1-5, is EADIYQTPRYLVIGTGKKITLECSQTMGHDKMYWYQQDPGMELHLIHYSYGVNSTEKGDLSSESTVSRIRTEHFPLTLESARPSHTSQYLCASSEADRGSNQPQHFGDGTRLSIL.

This clone was seen only a few times. The chain has TRBV28 and TRBJ2-1; perhaps TRBD2 as D (6 bases). Germline-derived CDR1 and CDR2 are MDHEN and SYDVKM. Trimming stripped 8 bases from V and 0 bases from J, with 14 bases between. The CDR3 loop spans 15 amino acids. CDR3 nucleotides: TGTGCCAGCGTGCTAGCGCGAAGCTCCTACAATGAGCAGTTCTTC. Translating gives CASVLARSSYNEQFF.

The CDR3 sequence: CASSQTLAGVADTQYF. DNA for the CDR3: TGTGCCAGCAGCCAGACACTAGCGGGAGTGGCAGATACGCAGTATTTT. J is TRBJ2-3 and V is TRBV4-2, with 11 bases aligning to TRBD2. V dropped 3 bases and J dropped 4; count of bases not matched to a gene: 6. This CDR3 comprises 16 residues. In germline, CDR1 is LGHNA, CDR2 YNFKEQ.